Below, one TCR beta chain is given with its context. This table comes from immunoSEQ multiplex PCR, and its TCRdb copy is limited to in-frame clones, with some not included. The sample includes 200,000 to 250,000 clones, about 84% of them seen just once. CDR3 length: 15 amino acids. V gave up 5 bases and J gave up 5 bases; unmatched junction bases: 11. Germline CDR1 is ENHRY and CDR2 is SYGVKD. The data originate from a study of blood T cell repertoires in COVID-19. This receptor was taken from a woman in her 50s who had recovered from COVID-19. Sequencing was done on a sample of PBMCs or T cells enriched from blood (not recorded which). V and J are TRBV10-3 and TRBJ2-5, with 7 bases lining up with TRBD1. CDR3 coding DNA: TGTGCCATCAGTCCGGTCGGGACAGCCCTGGAGACCCAGTACTTC. Encoded protein: CAISPVGTALETQYF.